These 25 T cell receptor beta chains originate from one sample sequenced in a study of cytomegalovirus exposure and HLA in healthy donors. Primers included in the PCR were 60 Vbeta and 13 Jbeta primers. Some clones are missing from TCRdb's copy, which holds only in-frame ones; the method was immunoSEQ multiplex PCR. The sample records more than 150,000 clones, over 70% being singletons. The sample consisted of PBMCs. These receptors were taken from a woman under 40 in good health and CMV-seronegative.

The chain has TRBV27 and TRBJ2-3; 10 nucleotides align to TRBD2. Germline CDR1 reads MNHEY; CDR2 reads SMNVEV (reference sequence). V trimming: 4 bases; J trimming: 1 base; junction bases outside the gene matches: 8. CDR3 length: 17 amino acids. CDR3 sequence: CASSSTLGLAGTDTQYF. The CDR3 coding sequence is TGTGCCAGCAGTTCCACTCTCGGACTAGCGGGCACAGATACGCAGTATTTT.

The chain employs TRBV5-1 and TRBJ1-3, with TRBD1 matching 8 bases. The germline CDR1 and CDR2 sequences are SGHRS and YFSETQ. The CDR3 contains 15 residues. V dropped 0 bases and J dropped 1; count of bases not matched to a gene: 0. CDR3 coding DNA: TGCGCCAGCAGCTTGGGGACAGGGTCTGGAAACACCATATATTTT. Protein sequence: CASSLGTGSGNTIYF.

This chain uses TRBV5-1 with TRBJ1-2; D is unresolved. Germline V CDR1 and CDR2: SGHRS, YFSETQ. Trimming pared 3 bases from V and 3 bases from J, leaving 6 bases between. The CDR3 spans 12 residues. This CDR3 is CASSSRDYGYTF. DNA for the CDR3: TGCGCCAGCAGCTCGAGGGACTATGGCTACACCTTC.

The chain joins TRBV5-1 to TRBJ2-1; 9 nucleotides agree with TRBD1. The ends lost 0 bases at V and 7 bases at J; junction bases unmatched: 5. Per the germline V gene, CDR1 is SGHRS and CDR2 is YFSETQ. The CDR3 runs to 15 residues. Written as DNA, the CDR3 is TGCGCCAGCAGCTTGGAACAGGGGGCTTGGAATGAGCAGTTCTTC. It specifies CASSLEQGAWNEQFF.

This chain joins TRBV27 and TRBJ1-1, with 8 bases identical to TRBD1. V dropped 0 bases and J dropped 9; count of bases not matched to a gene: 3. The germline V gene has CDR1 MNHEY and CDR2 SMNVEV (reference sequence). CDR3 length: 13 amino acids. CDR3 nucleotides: TGTGCCAGCAGTTTATCACAGGGGGTTCAAGCTTTCTTT. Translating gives CASSLSQGVQAFF.

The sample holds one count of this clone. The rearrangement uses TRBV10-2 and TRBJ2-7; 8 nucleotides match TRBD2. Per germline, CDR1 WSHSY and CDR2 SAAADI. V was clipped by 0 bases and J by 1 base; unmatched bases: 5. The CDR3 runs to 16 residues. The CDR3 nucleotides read TGCGCCAGCAGTGAGTCGAGTAGCGGGGCGTCCTACGAGCAGTACTTC. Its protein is CASSESSSGASYEQYF.

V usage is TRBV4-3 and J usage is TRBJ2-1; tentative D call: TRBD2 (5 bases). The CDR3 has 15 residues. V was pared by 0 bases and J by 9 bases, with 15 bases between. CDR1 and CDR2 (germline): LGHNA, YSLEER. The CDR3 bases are TGCGCCAGCAGCCAAGAAAGAGGGTTTTTCGGTGAGCAGTTCTTC. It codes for CASSQERGFFGEQFF.

The CDR3 sequence is CASSYSTGLANYGYTF. CDR3 in DNA: TGTGCCAGCAGTTACTCGACAGGACTAGCTAACTATGGCTACACCTTC. V is TRBV6-6 and J is TRBJ1-2, with D possibly TRBD1 on 6 matching bases. Deletions cut 0 bases from V and 0 bases from J, with 11 bases between. Germline V CDR1 and CDR2: MNHNY, SVGAGI (reference sequence). The CDR3 contains 16 residues.

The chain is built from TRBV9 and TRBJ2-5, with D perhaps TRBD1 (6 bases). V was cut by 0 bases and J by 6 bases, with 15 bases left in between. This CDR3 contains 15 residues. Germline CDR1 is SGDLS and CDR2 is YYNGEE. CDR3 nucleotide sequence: TGTGCCAGCAGCGTAGGAACAGGGCTGTCTAAGACCCAGTACTTC. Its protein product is CASSVGTGLSKTQYF. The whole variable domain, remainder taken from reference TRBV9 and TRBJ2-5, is DSGVTQTPKHLITATGQRVTLRCSPRSGDLSVYWYQQSLDQGLQFLIQYYNGEERAKGNILERFSAQQFPDLHSELNLSSLELGDSALYFCASSVGTGLSKTQYFGPGTRLLVL.

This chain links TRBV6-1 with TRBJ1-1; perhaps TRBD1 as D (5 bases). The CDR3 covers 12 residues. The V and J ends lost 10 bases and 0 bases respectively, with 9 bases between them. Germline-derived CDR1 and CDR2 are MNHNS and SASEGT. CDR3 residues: CATRTLNTEAFF. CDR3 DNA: TGTGCCACCCGGACACTGAACACTGAAGCTTTCTTT.

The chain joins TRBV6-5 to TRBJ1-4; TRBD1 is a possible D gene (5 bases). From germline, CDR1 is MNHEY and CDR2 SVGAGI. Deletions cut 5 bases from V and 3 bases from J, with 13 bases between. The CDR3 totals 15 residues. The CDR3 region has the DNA TGTGCCAGCAGTCGACAGCGAGGCCCTAATGAAAAACTGTTTTTT. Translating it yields CASSRQRGPNEKLFF.

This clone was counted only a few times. The CDR3 region has the DNA TGTGCCAGCAGCTGGGGAACAGGGTTGGATCAGCCCCAGCATTTT. Translation gives CASSWGTGLDQPQHF. The chain combines TRBV11-2 with TRBJ1-5, with D maybe TRBD1 (6 bases). CDR1 is SGHAT, CDR2 FQNNGV, per germline. This CDR3 comprises 15 residues. The V end lost 4 bases, the J end lost 5 bases, and 15 bases lay between the germline ends.

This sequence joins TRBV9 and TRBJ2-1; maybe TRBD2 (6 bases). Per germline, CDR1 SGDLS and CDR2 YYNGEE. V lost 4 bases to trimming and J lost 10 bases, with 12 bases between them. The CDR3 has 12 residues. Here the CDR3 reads CASSPGGSEQFF. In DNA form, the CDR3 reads TGTGCCAGCAGCCCCGGGGGTTCCGAGCAGTTCTTC.

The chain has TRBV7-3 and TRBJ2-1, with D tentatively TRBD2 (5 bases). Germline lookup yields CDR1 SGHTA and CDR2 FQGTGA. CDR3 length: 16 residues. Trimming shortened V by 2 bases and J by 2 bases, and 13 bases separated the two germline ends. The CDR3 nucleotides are TGTGCCAGCAGCTTAGACGGGATTGAAACCTACAATGAGCAGTTCTTC. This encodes CASSLDGIETYNEQFF. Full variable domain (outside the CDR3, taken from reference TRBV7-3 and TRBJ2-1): GAGVSQTPSNKVTEKGKYVELRCDPISGHTALYWYRQSLGQGPEFLIYFQGTGAADDSGLPNDRFFAVRPEGSVSTLKIQRTERGDSAVYLCASSLDGIETYNEQFFGPGTRLTVL.

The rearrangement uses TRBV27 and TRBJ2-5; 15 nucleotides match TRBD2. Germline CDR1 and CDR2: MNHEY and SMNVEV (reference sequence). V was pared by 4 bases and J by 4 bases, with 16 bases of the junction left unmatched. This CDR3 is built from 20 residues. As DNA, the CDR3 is TGTGCCAGCAGTTCCCCGGGACTAGCGGGGGGTCTTCGACCCGTAGAGACCCAGTACTTC. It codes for CASSSPGLAGGLRPVETQYF.

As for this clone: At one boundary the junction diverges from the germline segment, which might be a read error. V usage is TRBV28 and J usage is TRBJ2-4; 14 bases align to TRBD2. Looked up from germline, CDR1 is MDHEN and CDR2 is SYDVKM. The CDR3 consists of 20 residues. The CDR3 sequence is CASSFSPGLAGELAKNSQYF. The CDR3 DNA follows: TGTGCCAGCAGTTTCTCCCCGGGACTAGCGGGGGAACTAGCCAAAAACAGTCAGTACTTC.

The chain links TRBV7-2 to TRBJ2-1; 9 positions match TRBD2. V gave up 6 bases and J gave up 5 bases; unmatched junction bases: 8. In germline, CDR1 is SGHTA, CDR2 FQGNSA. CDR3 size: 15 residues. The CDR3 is CASSPGTSSNNEQFF. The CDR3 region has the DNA TGTGCCAGCAGTCCCGGGACTAGCTCAAACAATGAGCAGTTCTTC.

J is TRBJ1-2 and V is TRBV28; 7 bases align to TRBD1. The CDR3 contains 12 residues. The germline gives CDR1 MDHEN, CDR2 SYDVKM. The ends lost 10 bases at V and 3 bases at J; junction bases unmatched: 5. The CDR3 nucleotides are TGTGCCACGTCAGGGGGTGACTATGGCTACACCTTC. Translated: CATSGGDYGYTF.

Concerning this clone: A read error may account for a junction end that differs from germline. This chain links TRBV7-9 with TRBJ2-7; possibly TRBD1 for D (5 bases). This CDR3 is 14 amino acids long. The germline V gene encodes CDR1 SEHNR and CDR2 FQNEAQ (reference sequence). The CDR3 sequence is CSSSFLQETYEQYF. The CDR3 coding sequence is TGTTCCAGCAGCTTTTTACAGGAAACCTACGAGCAGTACTTC.

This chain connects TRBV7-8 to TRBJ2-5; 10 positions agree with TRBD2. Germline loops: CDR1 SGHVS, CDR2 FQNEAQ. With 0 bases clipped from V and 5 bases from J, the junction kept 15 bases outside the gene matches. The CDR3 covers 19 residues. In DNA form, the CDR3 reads TGTGCCAGCAGCTTAGCGCGGTTCTCTAGCGGGAGAATAAGGGAGACCCAGTACTTC. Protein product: CASSLARFSSGRIRETQYF.

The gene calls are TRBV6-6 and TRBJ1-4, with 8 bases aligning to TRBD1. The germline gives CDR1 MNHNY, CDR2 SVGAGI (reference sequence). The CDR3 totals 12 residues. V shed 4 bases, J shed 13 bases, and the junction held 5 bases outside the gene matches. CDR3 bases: TGTGCCAGCAGTTCGACAGGGGAAGGACTGTTTTTT. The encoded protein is CASSSTGEGLFF.

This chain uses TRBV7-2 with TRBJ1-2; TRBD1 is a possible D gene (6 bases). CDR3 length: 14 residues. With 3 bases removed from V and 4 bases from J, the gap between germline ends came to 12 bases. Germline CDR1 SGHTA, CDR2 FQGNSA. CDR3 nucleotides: TGTGCCAGCAGCTTCACAGGGAGTGGCTATGGCTACACCTTC. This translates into CASSFTGSGYGYTF.

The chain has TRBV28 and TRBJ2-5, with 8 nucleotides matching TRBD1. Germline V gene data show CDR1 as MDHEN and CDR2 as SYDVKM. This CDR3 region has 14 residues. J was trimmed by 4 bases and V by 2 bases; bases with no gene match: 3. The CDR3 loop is CASSLARGPETQYF. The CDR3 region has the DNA TGTGCCAGCAGTTTAGCCAGGGGGCCAGAGACCCAGTACTTC.

CDR3: CSVARNGQGLYEQYF. The CDR3 DNA is TGCAGCGTTGCCCGGAACGGACAGGGACTCTACGAGCAGTACTTC. The V call is TRBV29-1, the J call TRBJ2-5; TRBD1 agrees at 8 bases. The J call is uncertain, as TRBJ2-7 better fits the DNA end. This CDR3 comprises 15 residues. The germline V gene has CDR1 SQVTM and CDR2 ANQGSEA.

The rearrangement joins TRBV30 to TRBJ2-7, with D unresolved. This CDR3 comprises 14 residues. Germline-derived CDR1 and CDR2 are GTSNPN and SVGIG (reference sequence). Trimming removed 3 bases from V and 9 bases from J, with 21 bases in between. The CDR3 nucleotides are TGTGCCTGGAGCCATGACGGCAGATCGCAGGTGCAGTACTTC. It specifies CAWSHDGRSQVQYF.